This T cell receptor beta chain derives from a study of shared clonotypes between healthy human individuals. Findings and limits, study-wide: With few donors, the genetic and exposure-history diversity represented was limited.

The CDR3 spans 14 residues. V gave up 5 bases and J gave up 4 bases; unmatched junction bases: 8. The germline gives CDR1 SGHRS, CDR2 YFSETQ. As defined, naive CD8 cells were CD45RO-negative and positively selected for CCR7, with terminally differentiated effector memory CD45RA+ cells excluded. Comment on this clone: Its antigen is unknown.

Generated by immunoSEQ multiplex PCR, the TCRdb table keeps only in-frame clones and is missing some. The table has about 700,000 clones, about 91% seen once. This TCR came from a man aged 25 to 40 in good health. The sample was naive CD8+ T cells sorted from blood. J is TRBJ1-2 and V is TRBV5-1; the match to TRBD1 covers 7 bases. The DNA for the CDR3 is TGCGCCAGCAGTGTAGGGGGCGCTGCCTATGGCTACACCTTC. This translates into CASSVGGAAYGYTF.